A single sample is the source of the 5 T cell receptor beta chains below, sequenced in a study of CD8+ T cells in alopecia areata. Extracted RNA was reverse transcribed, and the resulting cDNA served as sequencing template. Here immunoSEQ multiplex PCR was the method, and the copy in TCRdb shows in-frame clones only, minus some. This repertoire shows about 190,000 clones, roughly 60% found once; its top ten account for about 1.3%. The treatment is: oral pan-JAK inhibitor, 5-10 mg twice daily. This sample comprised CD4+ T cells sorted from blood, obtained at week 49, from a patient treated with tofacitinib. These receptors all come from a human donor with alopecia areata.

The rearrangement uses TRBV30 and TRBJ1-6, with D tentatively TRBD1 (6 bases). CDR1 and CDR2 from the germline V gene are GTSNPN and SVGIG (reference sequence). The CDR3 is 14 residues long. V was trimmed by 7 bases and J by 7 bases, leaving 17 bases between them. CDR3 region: CAYDGGQKNSPLHF. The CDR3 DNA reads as TGTGCCTACGACGGCGGACAGAAAAATTCACCCCTCCACTTT.

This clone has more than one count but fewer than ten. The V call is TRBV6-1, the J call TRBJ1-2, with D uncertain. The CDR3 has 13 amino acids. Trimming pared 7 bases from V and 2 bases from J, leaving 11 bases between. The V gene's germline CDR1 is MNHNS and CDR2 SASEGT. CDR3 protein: CASTISVNYGYTF. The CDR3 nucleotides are TGTGCCAGCACCATCAGCGTAAACTATGGCTACACCTTC.

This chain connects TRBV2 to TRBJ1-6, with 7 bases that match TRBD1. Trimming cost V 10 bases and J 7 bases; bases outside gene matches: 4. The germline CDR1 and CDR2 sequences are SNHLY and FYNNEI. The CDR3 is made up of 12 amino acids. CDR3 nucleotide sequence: TGTGCCACAACACAGGGGAATTCACCCCTCCACTTT. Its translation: CATTQGNSPLHF.

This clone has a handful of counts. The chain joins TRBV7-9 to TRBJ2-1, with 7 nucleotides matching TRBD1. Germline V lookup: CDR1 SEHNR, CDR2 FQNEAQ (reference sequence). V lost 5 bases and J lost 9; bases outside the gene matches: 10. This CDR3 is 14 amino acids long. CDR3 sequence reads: CASSPDRVAAEQFF. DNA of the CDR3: TGTGCCAGCAGCCCCGACAGGGTCGCCGCTGAGCAGTTCTTC.

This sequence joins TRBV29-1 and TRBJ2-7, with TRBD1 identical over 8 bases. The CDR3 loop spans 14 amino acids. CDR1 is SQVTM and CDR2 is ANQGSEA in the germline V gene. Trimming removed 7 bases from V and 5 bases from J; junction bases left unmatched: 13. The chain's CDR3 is CSAGQGKRGDEQYF. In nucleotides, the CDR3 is TGCAGCGCTGGACAGGGTAAACGTGGCGACGAGCAGTACTTC.